This passage covers 30 T cell receptor beta chains from one sample sequenced in a study of CD8+CD57+ T cells in acquired aplastic anemia. Patients chosen for sequencing had CD8+CD57+ cells that had expanded, as shown by flow cytometry. CDR3 and TCR beta VDJ profiling relied on a genomic DNA template. One entry per CDR3 protein, called by TCRdb with MiXCR from the reads. The sample lists under 200,000 distinct CDR3 sequences, around 48% seen once, with approximately 3% in the top ten. What was sequenced was sorted CD4+, CD8+, or CD8+CD57+ T cells (not recorded which) from PBMCs. The receptors were sampled from a human donor with aplastic anemia.

This chain connects TRBV19 to TRBJ2-7; a possible D gene is TRBD1 (6 bases). The CDR3 has 13 residues. The germline V gene encodes CDR1 LNHDA and CDR2 SQIVND (reference sequence). Trimming left V 3 bases short and J 6 bases short, with 12 bases between. The CDR3 DNA follows: TGTGCCAGTAGTATGACCTTCAGGGGCGAGCAGTACTTC. Residues: CASSMTFRGEQYF.

The chain has TRBV2 and TRBJ1-1; a weak D match, TRBD1 (6 bases). The CDR3 totals 12 residues. V was cut by 11 bases and J by 2 bases, with 12 bases left in between. Germline loops: CDR1 SNHLY, CDR2 FYNNEI. The CDR3 region has the DNA TGTGCCTCCATACAGGGCAACACTGAAGCTTTCTTT. It is translated as CASIQGNTEAFF.

The J gene is TRBJ1-4, the V gene TRBV20-1; a possible D gene is TRBD1 (5 bases). The CDR3 runs to 12 residues. CDR1 DFQATT and CDR2 SNEGSKA come from the germline V gene (reference sequence). The V end was cut by 3 bases, the J end by 6 bases, with 8 bases between. In DNA form, the CDR3 reads TGCAGTGCTAGTCGGGGGGATGAAAAACTGTTTTTT. It is translated as CSASRGDEKLFF.

This clonotype has a handful of counts. The genes are TRBV6-1 and TRBJ2-3, with no clear D. The CDR3 runs 13 residues. Germline-derived CDR1 and CDR2 are MNHNS and SASEGT. Trimming removed 8 bases at V and 1 base at J, with 10 bases between. CDR3 protein: CASSGSGTDTQYF. In DNA form, the CDR3 reads TGTGCCAGCTCAGGATCTGGCACAGATACGCAGTATTTT.

This rearrangement joins TRBV25-1 to TRBJ2-7; 8 nucleotides agree with TRBD1. V shed 4 bases, J shed 1 base, and the junction held 12 bases outside the gene matches. Per the germline V gene, CDR1 is MGHDK and CDR2 is SYGVNS. The CDR3 is 17 amino acids. The CDR3 DNA sequence: TGTGCCAGCAGTGGGGGGGTAGGGACAGGTGGATCCTACGAGCAGTACTTC. Translation gives CASSGGVGTGGSYEQYF.

This clonotype was observed once. The V gene is TRBV20-1, the J gene TRBJ2-7, with no clear D. The V gene's germline CDR1 is DFQATT and CDR2 SNEGSKA (reference sequence). V shed 6 bases and J shed 3 bases, with 18 bases lying between them. This CDR3 contains 14 residues. CDR3 bases: TGCAGTGCCCGAGACACAATACCGAGCTACGAGCAGTACGTC. Translated: CSARDTIPSYEQYV.

J is TRBJ2-7 and V is TRBV28; 9 nucleotides match TRBD2. The CDR3 length is 16 residues. Germline CDR1 and CDR2: MDHEN and SYDVKM. V trimming: 3 bases; J trimming: 4 bases; junction bases outside the gene matches: 10. CDR3 sequence: CASSLAGGNGAYEQYF. In nucleotides, the CDR3 is TGTGCCAGCAGTTTGGCGGGGGGGAATGGCGCATACGAGCAGTACTTC.

This clonotype occurred many times. The chain is built from TRBV3-1 and TRBJ2-7; D remains ambiguous. Per the germline V gene, CDR1 is LGHDT and CDR2 is YNNKEL (reference sequence). Trimming shortened V by 1 base and J by 8 bases, and 9 bases separated the two germline ends. This CDR3 has 12 residues. The CDR3 reads CASSQALKKQYF. In nucleotides, the CDR3 is TGTGCCAGCAGCCAAGCCTTGAAAAAGCAGTACTTC.

The genes are TRBV24-1 and TRBJ2-1, with 9 bases fitting TRBD2. CDR1 is KGHDR and CDR2 is SFDVKD in the germline V gene. The CDR3 extends over 14 amino acids. Trimming cost V 5 bases and J 5 bases; bases outside gene matches: 3. CDR3 bases: TGTGCCACCAGTGTAGCGGGAGAGAACAATGAGCAGTTCTTC. Translating it yields CATSVAGENNEQFF.

This clonotype was seen ten or more times. The V gene is TRBV12-5, the J gene TRBJ1-5; TRBD1 agrees at 7 bases. The CDR3 is 13 amino acids. Germline assignment: CDR1 LGHNT and CDR2 FRNRAP. V lost 7 bases, J lost 6 bases, and 6 bases stayed unmatched. The DNA for the CDR3 is TGTGCTAGTGCCTCCCGGACAGGTCAGCCCCAGCATTTT. This codes for CASASRTGQPQHF.

In its sample, this clonotype was seen a few times. The chain uses TRBV11-2 and TRBJ2-3, with 13 bases identical to TRBD2. The CDR3 has 17 residues. Trimming cost V 2 bases and J 4 bases; bases outside gene matches: 6. Germline CDR1 is SGHAT and CDR2 is FQNNGV. CDR3 sequence: CASSLRGTSGTADTQYF. The CDR3 nucleotides read TGTGCCAGCAGCTTAAGAGGGACTAGCGGGACAGCAGATACGCAGTATTTT. The full variable domain, in which reference TRBV11-2 and TRBJ2-3 provide the parts outside the CDR3, is EAGVAQSPRYKIIEKRQSVAFWCNPISGHATLYWYQQILGQGPKLLIQFQNNGVVDDSQLPKDRFSAERLKGVDSTLKIQPAKLEDSAVYLCASSLRGTSGTADTQYFGPGTRLTVL.

This clonotype was counted at least ten times. The chain uses TRBV9 and TRBJ1-6; possibly TRBD1 for D (5 bases). This CDR3 comprises 15 residues. Germline V gene lookup returns CDR1 SGDLS and CDR2 YYNGEE. The germline V and J ends were trimmed by 0 bases and 7 bases, with 11 bases remaining between them. CDR3 DNA sequence: TGTGCCAGCAGCGTAGATGAGGGGAGCAATTCACCCCTCCACTTT. This gives the protein CASSVDEGSNSPLHF.

This clonotype appeared many times. The rearrangement joins TRBV19 to TRBJ2-3; 9 bases align to TRBD2. The germline gives CDR1 LNHDA, CDR2 SQIVND (reference sequence). The CDR3 is 15 residues long. Trimming at V came to 7 bases and at J to 2 bases, leaving 7 bases not matched to a gene. CDR3 in amino acids: CASTTAGGYTDTQYF. The CDR3 bases are TGTGCCAGTACCACAGCGGGAGGATACACAGATACGCAGTATTTT.

The CDR3 DNA reads as TGCGCCAGCAGCGGGGGGCAGCAAGAGACCCAGTACTTC. As protein: CASSGGQQETQYF. The V gene is TRBV5-1, the J gene TRBJ2-5, with D perhaps matching TRBD1 or TRBD2 (6 bases each). This CDR3 is built from 13 residues. Germline-derived CDR1 and CDR2 are SGHRS and YFSETQ. With 4 bases removed from V and 2 bases from J, the gap between germline ends came to 9 bases.

V and J are TRBV12-3 or TRBV12-4 and TRBJ2-5, with D unclear. With 7 bases removed from V and 2 bases from J, the gap between germline ends came to 8 bases. CDR3 length: 12 amino acids. The CDR3 loop reads CASKNYQETQYF. CDR3 DNA sequence: TGTGCCAGCAAAAACTATCAAGAGACCCAGTACTTC.

This clonotype was observed a handful of times. The chain combines TRBV14 with TRBJ2-5; weak D call: TRBD2 (6 bases). This CDR3 has 17 residues. The V end lost 1 base, the J end lost 2 bases, and 17 bases lay between the germline ends. Germline-derived CDR1 and CDR2 are SGHDN and FVKESK. The DNA of the CDR3 is TGTGCCAGCAGCCAAGGCCGGGTGGGGACTTCACAAGAGACCCAGTACTTC. Translated: CASSQGRVGTSQETQYF.

The chain links TRBV30 to TRBJ2-3; D unresolved. V was pared by 3 bases and J by 0 bases, with 10 bases between. Germline V gives CDR1 GTSNPN, CDR2 SVGIG (reference sequence). This CDR3 contains 14 residues. In DNA, the CDR3 is TGTGCCTGGAGGGGCCTTCTTAGCACAGATACGCAGTATTTT. Translating it yields CAWRGLLSTDTQYF.

Comments on this clonotype: A read error is possible here, since a much larger clone lies one base away. The chain combines TRBV19 with TRBJ1-1; 8 bases match TRBD1. Germline-derived CDR1 and CDR2 are LNHDA and SQIVND (reference sequence). The V and J ends lost 5 bases and 4 bases, in that order; junction bases with no gene match: 12. CDR3 length: 16 residues. In nucleotides, the CDR3 is TGTGCCAGTAGTGTTCGACAGGGGCTCTCAGGCACTGAAGCTTTCTTT. Translating gives CASSVRQGLSGTEAFF.

Of note for this clonotype: A read error may produce the germline difference seen at one junction end. The V call is TRBV6-1, the J call TRBJ2-1; no clear D gene. CDR1 is MNHNS, CDR2 SASEGT, per germline. This CDR3 contains 16 residues. Here the CDR3 reads CASSPLDLSSYNEQSF. In nucleotides, the CDR3 is TGTGCCAGCAGTCCGTTGGACCTGAGCTCCTACAATGAGCAGTCCTTC.

Worth noting for this clonotype: Since a much larger clone is just one base distant, this may be a read error. The chain employs TRBV14 and TRBJ1-3; 7 bases fit TRBD1. The CDR3 runs 17 residues. Trimming at V came to 4 bases and at J to 0 bases, leaving 9 bases not matched to a gene. Germline CDR1 reads SGHDN; CDR2 reads FVKESK. In nucleotides, the CDR3 is TGTGCCAGCAGCCCAAGATTCGGGACAGACTCTGGAAACACCATATATTTT. This sequence encodes CASSPRFGTDSGNTIYF. The full variable domain, rest sourced from reference TRBV14 and TRBJ1-3, is EAGVTQFPSHSVIEKGQTVTLRCDPISGHDNLYWYRRVMGKEIKFLLHFVKESKQDESGMPNNRFLAERTGGTYSTLKVQPAELEDSGVYFCASSPRFGTDSGNTIYFGEGSWLTVV.

This clonotype was seen at least ten times. The chain uses TRBV20-1 and TRBJ1-2; 9 bases fit TRBD1. Trimming took 3 bases from V and 2 from J; bases not matched to a gene: 4. CDR1 and CDR2 (germline): DFQATT, SNEGSKA (reference sequence). The CDR3 is made up of 14 amino acids. CDR3 bases: TGCAGTGCTAGTCCGGGACAGGGAAACTATGGCTACACCTTC. Its translation is CSASPGQGNYGYTF.

The chain combines TRBV28 with TRBJ1-2; weak D call: TRBD1 (5 bases). V dropped 3 bases and J dropped 0 bases, with 14 bases sitting between them. CDR3 length equals 16 residues. Germline V gene lookup returns CDR1 MDHEN and CDR2 SYDVKM. CDR3 sequence: CASSFIRARANYGYTF. CDR3 nucleotides: TGTGCCAGCAGTTTTATTAGGGCCAGGGCTAACTATGGCTACACCTTC.

The genes are TRBV10-2 and TRBJ2-7; D gene unclear. V shed 4 bases and J shed 5 bases, with 6 bases lying between them. The CDR3 contains 11 residues. Germline values: CDR1 WSHSY, CDR2 SAAADI. CDR3 in DNA: TGCGCCAGCAGTGTCGAACACGAGCAGTACTTC. Protein sequence: CASSVEHEQYF.

This clonotype was seen repeatedly, ten times or more. The genes are TRBV11-2 and TRBJ2-2, with 14 bases lining up with TRBD2. V was pared by 2 bases and J by 0 bases, with 2 bases of the junction left unmatched. CDR1 and CDR2 (germline): SGHAT, FQNNGV. The CDR3 length is 18 residues. This CDR3 is CASSLRTSGRSNTGELFF. In DNA, the CDR3 is TGTGCCAGCAGCTTAAGGACTAGCGGGAGGTCGAACACCGGGGAGCTGTTTTTT.

J is TRBJ2-7 and V is TRBV20-1; no clear D gene. CDR1 is DFQATT and CDR2 is SNEGSKA in the germline V gene (reference sequence). The CDR3 extends over 11 amino acids. The V gene lost 3 bases and the J gene lost 2 bases, with 5 bases spanning the gap. CDR3 sequence (DNA): TGCAGTGCTAGGGGTACCTACGAGCAGTACTTC. The encoded protein is CSARGTYEQYF.

This chain links TRBV25-1 with TRBJ2-5; no reliable D call. Trimming removed 5 bases from V and 0 bases from J, with 22 bases in between. CDR1 and CDR2 (germline): MGHDK, SYGVNS. The CDR3 spans 18 residues. The CDR3: CASSYPSYRPLYQETQYF. CDR3 nucleotides: TGTGCCAGCAGTTATCCGAGTTATAGACCGCTGTACCAAGAGACCCAGTACTTC.

V usage is TRBV20-1 and J usage is TRBJ2-7; 7 positions match TRBD2. J was trimmed by 4 bases and V by 1 base; bases with no gene match: 10. CDR3 size: 15 residues. Germline CDR1 is DFQATT and CDR2 is SNEGSKA (reference sequence). CDR3 bases: TGCAGTGCTAGAGCACGAGCGGGGACCCAGTACGAGCAGTACTTC. Translated: CSARARAGTQYEQYF.

V usage is TRBV19 and J usage is TRBJ2-2, with 8 bases identical to TRBD2. This CDR3 is 15 amino acids long. Germline CDR1 reads LNHDA; CDR2 reads SQIVND (reference sequence). J gave up 4 bases and V 4 bases, and 5 bases lay outside the gene matches. The CDR3 DNA sequence: TGTGCCAGTAGTAGAGCGGGAGAAGTCACCGGGGAGCTGTTTTTT. Its translation is CASSRAGEVTGELFF.

V is TRBV2 and J is TRBJ2-3, with D perhaps TRBD1 or TRBD2 (6 bases each). The germline V gene encodes CDR1 SNHLY and CDR2 FYNNEI. The germline V and J ends were trimmed by 9 bases and 2 bases, with 15 bases remaining between them. This CDR3 is built from 14 residues. The CDR3 sequence: CARGPGALTDTQYF. CDR3 coding DNA: TGTGCCAGAGGTCCGGGGGCCCTCACAGATACGCAGTATTTT.

This clonotype was observed at least ten times. This chain connects TRBV7-2 to TRBJ1-2; D possibly corresponds to TRBD1 (5 bases). The CDR3 contains 15 residues. Germline V gene data show CDR1 as SGHTA and CDR2 as FQGNSA. V was trimmed by 3 bases and J by 7 bases, leaving 18 bases between them. Here the CDR3 DNA reads TGTGCCAGCAGCTTTATTGGCGGAGGGGAGCGTGGCTACACCTTC. Translated, it gives CASSFIGGGERGYTF.